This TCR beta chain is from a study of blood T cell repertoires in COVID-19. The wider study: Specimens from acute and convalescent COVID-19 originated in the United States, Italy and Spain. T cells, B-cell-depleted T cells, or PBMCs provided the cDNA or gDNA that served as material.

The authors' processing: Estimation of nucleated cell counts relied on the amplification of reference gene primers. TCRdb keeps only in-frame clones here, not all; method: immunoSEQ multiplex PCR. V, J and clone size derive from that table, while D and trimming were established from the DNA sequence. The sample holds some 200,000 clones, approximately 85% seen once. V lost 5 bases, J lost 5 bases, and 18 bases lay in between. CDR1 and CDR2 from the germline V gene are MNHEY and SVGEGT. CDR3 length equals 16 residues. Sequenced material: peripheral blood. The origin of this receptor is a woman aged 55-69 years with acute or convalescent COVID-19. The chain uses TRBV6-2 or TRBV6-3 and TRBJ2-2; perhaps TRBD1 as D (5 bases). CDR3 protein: CASSPRSWGTTGELFF. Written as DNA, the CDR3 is TGTGCCAGCAGTCCCCGGAGTTGGGGCACAACCGGGGAGCTGTTTTTT.